These 22 T cell receptor beta chains share one sample of origin, sequenced in a study of blood T cells in healthy people across ages. The second PCR ran roughly 6 to 11 cycles with a sample-barcoded 5' primer and J-beta primers. TCRdb ran MiXCR on the 5' RACE reads and lists one entry per CDR3 protein. The data hold 950,000 to 1,200,000 distinct CDR3 sequences, with around two fifths observed a single time. The sequenced sample was blood. The receptors shown here come from a man aged 18 to 29 in good health.

Remarks on this clonotype: The junction differs from germline at one of its ends, possibly a read error. The rearrangement joins TRBV7-9 to TRBJ1-1; unclear D gene. The CDR3 is 13 amino acids. CDR1 is SEHNR and CDR2 is FQNEAQ in the germline V gene (reference sequence). The CDR3, as DNA: TGTGCCAGCAGCGTAGCGGGTACCACTGAAGCTTTCTTT. This sequence encodes CASSVAGTTEAFF.

The V and J genes are TRBV24-1 and TRBJ2-1, with TRBD2 matching over 13 bases. Germline CDR1 reads KGHDR; CDR2 reads SFDVKD. Trimming removed 7 bases from V and 12 bases from J; junction bases left unmatched: 8. The CDR3 has 14 residues. In nucleotides, the CDR3 is TGTGCCACCAGCCGGACTAGCGGGGGAGATGCGCAGTTCTTC. Translated, it gives CATSRTSGGDAQFF.

The sample holds a few counts of this clonotype. This chain joins TRBV28 and TRBJ1-4, with a tentative D call TRBD1 (5 bases). CDR1 MDHEN and CDR2 SYDVKM come from the germline V gene. V was pared by 4 bases and J by 6 bases, with 15 bases between. The CDR3 is 15 amino acids. The CDR3: CASSSSARGDEKLFF. CDR3 bases: TGTGCCAGCAGTTCCTCCGCGAGGGGCGATGAAAAACTGTTTTTT.

This rearrangement joins TRBV7-9 to TRBJ2-2; D is ambiguous. V lost 3 bases and J lost 1, with 18 bases in between. The CDR3 is 18 residues long. CDR1 is SEHNR and CDR2 is FQNEAQ in the germline V gene (reference sequence). The CDR3 DNA reads as TGTGCCAGCAGCTTCAAGGGTTACGGGCCCTTGAACACCGGGGAGCTGTTTTTT. Translated: CASSFKGYGPLNTGELFF.

The chain recombines TRBV7-9 with TRBJ2-3; 7 bases match TRBD2. Per germline, CDR1 SEHNR and CDR2 FQNEAQ (reference sequence). This CDR3 is built from 20 residues. The junction had 20 bases not matched to a gene; V was cut back by 5 bases and J by 0 bases. CDR3 residues: CASSHRERGALRSSTDTQYF. The CDR3 DNA reads as TGTGCCAGCAGCCACCGGGAGCGGGGAGCCTTGAGGTCTAGCACAGATACGCAGTATTTT.

This clonotype was detected only a few times. This chain uses TRBV20-1 with TRBJ1-2; D uncertain. Per the germline V gene, CDR1 is DFQATT and CDR2 is SNEGSKA (reference sequence). Trimming cost V 5 bases and J 5 bases, with 21 bases left between them. CDR3 length: 15 amino acids. The DNA for the CDR3 is TGCAGTGCTCAAGGCCGCCCGACTGCCGGTTATGGCTACACCTTC. Translation: CSAQGRPTAGYGYTF.

In its sample, this clonotype was seen a few times. The chain has TRBV7-9 and TRBJ1-2; 9 positions agree with TRBD1. Looked up from germline, CDR1 is SEHNR and CDR2 is FQNEAQ (reference sequence). The CDR3 extends over 16 amino acids. Germline trimming cut 5 bases from V and 5 bases from J; bases unmatched to any gene: 12. The CDR3 DNA follows: TGTGCCAGCAGCCAGGCCCCAGGACAGGGGTGGTATGGCTACACCTTC. It yields the protein CASSQAPGQGWYGYTF.

This clonotype occurred a few times. DNA for the CDR3: TGTGCCAGCAGCCAAGAAAGGAGGAGGGAGCAGTTCTTC. This encodes CASSQERRREQFF. The V gene is TRBV3-1, the J gene TRBJ2-1; D might be TRBD2 (5 bases). The germline V gene has CDR1 LGHDT and CDR2 YNNKEL (reference sequence). The CDR3 loop spans 13 amino acids. Trimming took 0 bases from V and 10 from J, leaving 10 bases between them.

The chain links TRBV7-2 to TRBJ1-5; D may be TRBD1 (5 bases). The V and J ends lost 0 bases and 3 bases respectively, with 15 bases between them. The CDR3 totals 17 residues. Per germline, CDR1 SGHTA and CDR2 FQGNSA. The CDR3 protein is CASSLAGLGWSNQPQHF. The CDR3 DNA is TGTGCCAGCAGCTTAGCGGGGCTGGGATGGTCCAATCAGCCCCAGCATTTT.

This rearrangement joins TRBV3-1 to TRBJ2-1; TRBD1 is a possible D gene (6 bases). The V end lost 11 bases, the J end lost 9 bases, and 20 bases lay between the germline ends. CDR3 size: 13 residues. The V gene's germline CDR1 is LGHDT and CDR2 YNNKEL (reference sequence). Written as DNA, the CDR3 is TGTGCCGCCAGCAGGGGTCCTAACAGTGAGCAGTTCTTC. As protein: CAASRGPNSEQFF.

J is TRBJ1-1 and V is TRBV20-1, with a tentative D call TRBD1 (5 bases). The CDR3 extends over 14 amino acids. Germline CDR1 and CDR2: DFQATT and SNEGSKA (reference sequence). The V gene lost 3 bases and the J gene lost 2 bases, with 13 bases spanning the gap. CDR3 sequence: CSASAGYGNTEAFF. The DNA of the CDR3 is TGCAGTGCTAGCGCAGGGTACGGAAACACTGAAGCTTTCTTT.

The CDR3 nucleotides are TGCAGTGCTAGAGGGGGTGGGGGGAGCACTGAAGCTTTCTTT. Its protein is CSARGGGGSTEAFF. The V call is TRBV20-1, the J call TRBJ1-1; D is perhaps TRBD1 (5 bases). The CDR3 runs to 14 residues. CDR1 and CDR2 (germline): DFQATT, SNEGSKA (reference sequence). V was clipped by 1 base and J by 4 bases, with 13 bases between them.

V is TRBV20-1 and J is TRBJ2-3, with a possible D match to TRBD1 (6 bases). This CDR3 contains 16 residues. V was pared by 6 bases and J by 2 bases, with 21 bases between. The germline V gene encodes CDR1 DFQATT and CDR2 SNEGSKA (reference sequence). CDR3 residues: CSAPIFRDIYTDTQYF. DNA of the CDR3: TGCAGTGCCCCCATATTCCGGGACATTTACACAGATACGCAGTATTTT.

V and J are TRBV20-1 and TRBJ2-3; 8 bases line up with TRBD2. After removal of 4 bases from V and 0 bases from J, the junction contained 15 bases not matched to a gene. CDR1 is DFQATT and CDR2 is SNEGSKA in the germline V gene (reference sequence). This CDR3 spans 18 amino acids. Written as DNA, the CDR3 is TGCAGTGCTAAGGGGCTAAGCGGGGGTGTTCGGAGCACAGATACGCAGTATTTT. Protein: CSAKGLSGGVRSTDTQYF.

This clonotype appeared a few times. V and J are TRBV6-6 and TRBJ2-7; D unclear. The germline gives CDR1 MNHNY, CDR2 SVGAGI (reference sequence). The germline V and J ends were trimmed by 4 bases and 3 bases, with 7 bases remaining between them. CDR3 length equals 12 residues. CDR3 nucleotides: TGTGCCAGCAGTTTCTCAATCTACGAGCAGTACTTC. Protein sequence: CASSFSIYEQYF.

This chain connects TRBV2 to TRBJ1-6, with no clear D. Germline V lookup: CDR1 SNHLY, CDR2 FYNNEI. Trimming shortened V by 7 bases and J by 5 bases, and 12 bases separated the two germline ends. The CDR3 is made up of 14 amino acids. The CDR3 nucleotides are TGTGCCAGCAACCCGGACGGGAATAATTCACCCCTCCACTTT. It encodes CASNPDGNNSPLHF.

With regard to this clonotype: A read error is possible here, since a much larger clone lies one base away. This rearrangement joins TRBV9 to TRBJ2-1; 8 bases match TRBD2. V lost 4 bases, J lost 8 bases, and 14 bases stayed unmatched. Germline values: CDR1 SGDLS, CDR2 YYNGEE. There are 16 residues in the CDR3. The CDR3 coding sequence is TGTGCCAGCAGCCCCCTCGGGGGGGGCTCGAACCATGAGCAGTTCTTC. It specifies CASSPLGGGSNHEQFF.

V is TRBV5-1 and J is TRBJ1-5, with TRBD1 as a possible D gene (6 bases). V lost 0 bases and J lost 2, with 15 bases in between. Germline V gene data show CDR1 as SGHRS and CDR2 as YFSETQ. This CDR3 spans 17 amino acids. The CDR3 nucleotides are TGCGCCAGCAGCTTGGGGACAGACCCTGCCGGCAATCAGCCCCAGCATTTT. It encodes CASSLGTDPAGNQPQHF.

This clonotype was seen repeatedly, ten times or more. The V call is TRBV6-5, the J call TRBJ1-5; D gene ambiguous. The CDR3 is made up of 13 amino acids. Germline lookup yields CDR1 MNHEY and CDR2 SVGAGI. V dropped 2 bases and J dropped 0 bases, with 2 bases sitting between them. The CDR3 DNA reads as TGTGCCAGCAGTTACAGTAGCAATCAGCCCCAGCATTTT. The encoded protein is CASSYSSNQPQHF.

This clonotype was found once. V usage is TRBV13 and J usage is TRBJ2-1, with 7 bases that match TRBD1. The CDR3 is made up of 17 amino acids. The trim removed 1 base at V and 5 bases at J, leaving 11 bases unmatched. Germline-derived CDR1 and CDR2 are PRHDT and FYEKMQ (reference sequence). For the CDR3, the DNA is TGTGCCAGCAGCTTAGAGGAAGGGGGCGGTGAGGACAATGAGCAGTTCTTC. Translation: CASSLEEGGGEDNEQFF.

This chain uses TRBV29-1 with TRBJ1-1; TRBD1 is a possible D gene (5 bases). The V gene's germline CDR1 is SQVTM and CDR2 ANQGSEA. The V end lost 4 bases, the J end lost 2 bases, and 14 bases lay between the germline ends. The CDR3 has 14 residues. CDR3 DNA: TGCAGCGTTGGAGGGGCGACAATTAACACTGAAGCTTTCTTT. Its protein product is CSVGGATINTEAFF.

Comments on this clonotype: Compared with germline, one end of the junction differs, possibly owing to a read error. This sequence joins TRBV7-2 and TRBJ2-5; D perhaps matches TRBD1 (5 bases). The V gene's germline CDR1 is SGHTA and CDR2 FQGNSA. The CDR3 has 14 residues. CDR3 sequence (DNA): TGTGCCAGCAGCTTAGACAGGAACCAAGAGACCCGGTACTTC. The encoded protein is CASSLDRNQETRYF.